This T cell receptor (beta chain) was captured in a study of T cells in pancreatic ductal adenocarcinoma. General study points: Enrichment of CD45RO+ effector over naive T cells in tumors may bias clonality. Blood clonality (about 0.072) did not differ significantly from tumor (about 0.12). Tumor samples had fewer productive templates and 7.5 to 9.5-fold fewer unique clonotypes than blood.

Trimming took off 5 bases at V and 5 bases at J, with 9 bases between the two ends. This CDR3 is 11 amino acids long. The germline CDR1 and CDR2 sequences are DFQATT and SNEGSKA (reference sequence). Surgery without prior neoadjuvant therapy was the treatment of the selected pancreatic ductal adenocarcinoma patients. The protocol was immunoSEQ multiplex PCR, while the TCRdb copy is restricted to in-frame clones and leaves out a portion. The profile covers thousands of clones, with roughly 74% appearing a single time and approximately 15% taken by the ten largest. Concerning this clone itself: What it binds is not known.

The sequence derives from a human donor with pancreatic ductal adenocarcinoma. Sequenced sample: pancreatic tumor tissue. This chain joins TRBV20-1 and TRBJ2-5, with D hard to call. The CDR3 DNA is TGCAGTGCTGAGTTTGGGGAGACCCAGTACTTC. Encoded protein: CSAEFGETQYF.